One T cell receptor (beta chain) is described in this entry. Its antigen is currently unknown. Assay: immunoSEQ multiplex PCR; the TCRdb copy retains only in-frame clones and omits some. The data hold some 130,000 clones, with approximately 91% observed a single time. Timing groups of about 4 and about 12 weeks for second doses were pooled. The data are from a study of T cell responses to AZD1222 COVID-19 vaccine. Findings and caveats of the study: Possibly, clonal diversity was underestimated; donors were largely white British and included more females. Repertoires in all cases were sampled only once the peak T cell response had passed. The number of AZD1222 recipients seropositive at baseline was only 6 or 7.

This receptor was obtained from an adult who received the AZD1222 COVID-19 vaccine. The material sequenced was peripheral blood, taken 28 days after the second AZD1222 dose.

CDR3 sequence: CASSQDGLSGGYGYTF. Here the CDR3 DNA reads TGTGCCAGCAGCCAAGATGGTCTGTCCGGAGGGTATGGCTACACCTTC. The chain has TRBV3-1 (or the pseudogene TRBV3-2) and TRBJ1-2; D ambiguous. The CDR3 covers 16 residues. Trimming removed 0 bases at V and 5 bases at J, with 16 bases between. In germline, CDR1 is LGHDT, CDR2 YNNKEL (reference sequence).